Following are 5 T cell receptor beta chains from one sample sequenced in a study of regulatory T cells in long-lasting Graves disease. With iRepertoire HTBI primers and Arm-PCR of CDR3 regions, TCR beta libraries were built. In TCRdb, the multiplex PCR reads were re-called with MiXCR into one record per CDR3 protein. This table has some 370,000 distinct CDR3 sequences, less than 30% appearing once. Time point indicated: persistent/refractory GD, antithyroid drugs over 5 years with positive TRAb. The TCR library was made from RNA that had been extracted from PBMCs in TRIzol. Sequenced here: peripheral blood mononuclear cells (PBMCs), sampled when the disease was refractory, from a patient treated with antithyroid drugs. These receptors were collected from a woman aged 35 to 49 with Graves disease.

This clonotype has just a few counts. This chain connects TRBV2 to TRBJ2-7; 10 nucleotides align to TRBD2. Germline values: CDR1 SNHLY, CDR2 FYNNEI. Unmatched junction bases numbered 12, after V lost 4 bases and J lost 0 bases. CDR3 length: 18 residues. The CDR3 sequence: CASSVSLTGTSDSYEQYF. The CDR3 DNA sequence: TGTGCCAGCAGTGTAAGCCTCACCGGGACTAGCGACTCCTACGAGCAGTACTTC.

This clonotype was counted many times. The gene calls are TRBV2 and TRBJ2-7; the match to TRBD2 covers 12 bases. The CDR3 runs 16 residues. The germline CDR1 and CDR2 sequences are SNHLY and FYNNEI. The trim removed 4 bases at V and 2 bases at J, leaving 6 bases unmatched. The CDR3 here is CASSGPRLAGAYEQYF. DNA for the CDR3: TGTGCCAGCAGTGGACCGCGACTAGCGGGAGCCTACGAGCAGTACTTC.

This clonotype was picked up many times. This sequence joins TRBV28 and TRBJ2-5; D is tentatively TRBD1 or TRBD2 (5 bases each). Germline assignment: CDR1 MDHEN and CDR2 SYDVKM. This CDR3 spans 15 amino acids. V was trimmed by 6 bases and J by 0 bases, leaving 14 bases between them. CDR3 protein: CASSTPGTHQETQYF. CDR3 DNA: TGTGCCAGCAGCACTCCCGGGACGCACCAAGAGACCCAGTACTTC. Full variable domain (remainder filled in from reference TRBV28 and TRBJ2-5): DVKVTQSSRYLVKRTGEKVFLECVQDMDHENMFWYRQDPGLGLRLIYFSYDVKMKEKGDIPEGYSVSREKKERFSLILESASTNQTSMYLCASSTPGTHQETQYFGPGTRLLVL.

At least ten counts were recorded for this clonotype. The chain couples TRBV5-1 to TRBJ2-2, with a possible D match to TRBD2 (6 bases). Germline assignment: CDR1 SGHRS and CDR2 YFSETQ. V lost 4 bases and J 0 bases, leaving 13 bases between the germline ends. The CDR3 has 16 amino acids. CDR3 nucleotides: TGCGCCAGCAGCCTTCTCCTAGCGTCGAACACCGGGGAGCTGTTTTTT. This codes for CASSLLLASNTGELFF.

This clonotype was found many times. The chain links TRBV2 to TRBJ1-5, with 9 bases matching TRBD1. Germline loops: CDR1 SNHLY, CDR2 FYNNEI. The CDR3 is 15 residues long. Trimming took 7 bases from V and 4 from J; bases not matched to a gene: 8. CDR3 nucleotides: TGTGCCAGCAATGGACAGGGGCTCGTGAATCAGCCCCAGCATTTT. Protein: CASNGQGLVNQPQHF.